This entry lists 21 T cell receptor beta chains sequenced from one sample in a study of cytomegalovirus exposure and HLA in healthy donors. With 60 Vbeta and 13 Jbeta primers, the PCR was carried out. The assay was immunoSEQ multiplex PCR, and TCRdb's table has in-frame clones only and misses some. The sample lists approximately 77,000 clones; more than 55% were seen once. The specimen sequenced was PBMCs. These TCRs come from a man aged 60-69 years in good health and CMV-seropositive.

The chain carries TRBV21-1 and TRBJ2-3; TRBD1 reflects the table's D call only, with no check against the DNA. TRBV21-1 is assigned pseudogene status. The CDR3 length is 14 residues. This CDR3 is CATDKGSDTDTQYF. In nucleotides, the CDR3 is TGTGCCACCGATAAGGGGTCCGACACAGATACGCAGTATTTT.

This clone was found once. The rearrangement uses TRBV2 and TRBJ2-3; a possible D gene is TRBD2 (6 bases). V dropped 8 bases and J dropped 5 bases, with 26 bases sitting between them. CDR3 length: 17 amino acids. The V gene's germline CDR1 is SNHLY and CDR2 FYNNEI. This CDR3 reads CASRGWVQALRRDTQYF. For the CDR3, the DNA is TGTGCCAGCCGGGGGTGGGTCCAGGCTCTTAGAAGAGATACGCAGTATTTT.

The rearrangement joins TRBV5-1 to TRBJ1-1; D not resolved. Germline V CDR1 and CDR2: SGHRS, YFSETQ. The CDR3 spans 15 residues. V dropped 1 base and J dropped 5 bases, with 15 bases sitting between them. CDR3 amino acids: CASSLLGSGDTEAFF. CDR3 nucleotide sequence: TGCGCCAGCAGCTTGTTAGGTAGCGGTGATACTGAAGCTTTCTTT.

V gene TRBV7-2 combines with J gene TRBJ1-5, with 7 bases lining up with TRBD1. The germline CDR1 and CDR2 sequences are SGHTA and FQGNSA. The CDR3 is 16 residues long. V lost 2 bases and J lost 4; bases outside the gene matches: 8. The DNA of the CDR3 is TGTGCCAGCAGCTTAAAAGGGACAGACTCGAATCAGCCCCAGCATTTT. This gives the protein CASSLKGTDSNQPQHF.

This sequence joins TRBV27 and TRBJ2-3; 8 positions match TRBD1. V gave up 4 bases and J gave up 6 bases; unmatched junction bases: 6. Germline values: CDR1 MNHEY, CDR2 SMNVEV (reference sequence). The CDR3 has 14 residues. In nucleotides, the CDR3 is TGTGCCAGCAGTTCCGGACAGGGAGTTGATACGCAGTATTTT. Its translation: CASSSGQGVDTQYF.

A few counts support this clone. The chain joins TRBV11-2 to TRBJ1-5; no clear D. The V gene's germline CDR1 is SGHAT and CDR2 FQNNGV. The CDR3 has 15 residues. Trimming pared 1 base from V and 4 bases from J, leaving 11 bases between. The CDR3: CASSLGPGENQPQHF. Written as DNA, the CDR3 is TGTGCCAGCAGCTTAGGGCCGGGAGAAAATCAGCCCCAGCATTTT.

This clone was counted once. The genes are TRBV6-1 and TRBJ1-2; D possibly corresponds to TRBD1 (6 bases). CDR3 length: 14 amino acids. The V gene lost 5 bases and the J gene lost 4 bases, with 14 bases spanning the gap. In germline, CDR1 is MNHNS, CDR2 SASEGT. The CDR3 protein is CASSRGGGSYGYTF. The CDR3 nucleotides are TGTGCCAGCAGTAGGGGAGGGGGAAGCTATGGCTACACCTTC.

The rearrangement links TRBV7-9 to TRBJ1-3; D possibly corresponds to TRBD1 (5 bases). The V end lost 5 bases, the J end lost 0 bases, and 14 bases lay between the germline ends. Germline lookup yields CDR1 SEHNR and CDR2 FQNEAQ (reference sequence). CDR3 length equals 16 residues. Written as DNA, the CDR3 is TGTGCCAGCAGCGGATCCCCTGACAGCTCTGGAAACACCATATATTTT. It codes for CASSGSPDSSGNTIYF.

The CDR3 DNA reads as TGTGCCAGTAGCTACGACGACAGGAGTGGATATACGCAGTATTTT. This sequence encodes CASSYDDRSGYTQYF. The chain links TRBV19 to TRBJ2-3, with a weak D call TRBD1 (6 bases). This CDR3 comprises 15 residues. V was trimmed by 6 bases and J by 7 bases, leaving 20 bases between them. The V gene's germline CDR1 is LNHDA and CDR2 SQIVND (reference sequence).

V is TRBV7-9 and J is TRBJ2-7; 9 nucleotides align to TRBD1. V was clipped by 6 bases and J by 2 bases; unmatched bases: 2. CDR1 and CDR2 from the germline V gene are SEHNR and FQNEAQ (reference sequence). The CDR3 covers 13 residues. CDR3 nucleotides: TGTGCCAGCAGGGGACAGGGCCCCTACGAGCAGTACTTC. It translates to CASRGQGPYEQYF.

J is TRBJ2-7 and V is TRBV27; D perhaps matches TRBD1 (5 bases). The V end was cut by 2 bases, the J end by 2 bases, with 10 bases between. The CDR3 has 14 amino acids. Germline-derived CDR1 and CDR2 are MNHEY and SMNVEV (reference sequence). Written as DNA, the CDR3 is TGTGCCAGCAGTTTAGGGGCCTCCACCTACGAGCAGTACTTC. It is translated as CASSLGASTYEQYF.

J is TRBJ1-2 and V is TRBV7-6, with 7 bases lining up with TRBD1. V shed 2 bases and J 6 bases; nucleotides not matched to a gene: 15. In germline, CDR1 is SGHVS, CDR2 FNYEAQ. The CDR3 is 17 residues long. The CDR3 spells CASSLLIEGGRSDGYTF. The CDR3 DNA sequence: TGTGCCAGCAGCTTACTGATCGAAGGGGGCCGGAGCGATGGCTACACCTTC.

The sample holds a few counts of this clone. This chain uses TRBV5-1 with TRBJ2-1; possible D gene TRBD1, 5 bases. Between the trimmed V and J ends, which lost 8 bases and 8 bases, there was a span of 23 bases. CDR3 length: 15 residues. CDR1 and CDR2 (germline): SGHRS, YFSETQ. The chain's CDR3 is CARGPGRPQDDEQFF. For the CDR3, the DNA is TGCGCCAGGGGGCCGGGTCGGCCGCAGGACGATGAGCAGTTCTTC.

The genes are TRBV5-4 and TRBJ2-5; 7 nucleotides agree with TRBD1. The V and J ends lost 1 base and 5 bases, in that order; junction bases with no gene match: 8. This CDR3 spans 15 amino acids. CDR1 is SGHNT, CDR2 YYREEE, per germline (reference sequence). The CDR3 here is CASSLKSGGRETQYF. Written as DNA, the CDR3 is TGTGCCAGCAGCTTGAAGTCAGGGGGTCGGGAGACCCAGTACTTC.

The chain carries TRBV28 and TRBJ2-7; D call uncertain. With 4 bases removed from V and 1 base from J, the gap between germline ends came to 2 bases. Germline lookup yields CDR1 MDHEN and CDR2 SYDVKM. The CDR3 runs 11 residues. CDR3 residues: CASSSSYEQYF. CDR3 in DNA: TGTGCCAGCAGTTCATCCTACGAGCAGTACTTC.

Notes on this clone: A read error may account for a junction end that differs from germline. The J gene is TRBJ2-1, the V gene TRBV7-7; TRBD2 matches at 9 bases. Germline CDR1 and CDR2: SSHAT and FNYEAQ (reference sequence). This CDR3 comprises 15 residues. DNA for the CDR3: TGTGCTAGCAGACCTAGCGGGAACAGCTACAATGAGCAGTTCTTC. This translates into CASRPSGNSYNEQFF.

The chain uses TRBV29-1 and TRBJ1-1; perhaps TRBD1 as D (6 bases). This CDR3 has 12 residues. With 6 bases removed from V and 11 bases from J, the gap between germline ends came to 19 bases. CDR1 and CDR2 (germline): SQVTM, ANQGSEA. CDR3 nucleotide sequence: TGCAGCGTCGGGACACCCCCTGAAGCGGCTTTCTTT. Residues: CSVGTPPEAAFF.

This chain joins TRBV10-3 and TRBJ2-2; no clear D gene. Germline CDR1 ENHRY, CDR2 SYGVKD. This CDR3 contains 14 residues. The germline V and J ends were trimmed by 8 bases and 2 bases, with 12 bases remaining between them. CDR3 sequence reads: CAIESQINTGELFF. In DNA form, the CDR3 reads TGTGCCATCGAAAGTCAGATTAACACCGGGGAGCTGTTTTTT.

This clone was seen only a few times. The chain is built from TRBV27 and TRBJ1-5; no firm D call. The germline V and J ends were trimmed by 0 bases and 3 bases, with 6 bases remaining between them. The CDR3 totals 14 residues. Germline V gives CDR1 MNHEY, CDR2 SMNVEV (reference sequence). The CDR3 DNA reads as TGTGCCAGCAGTTTATCCCCCGTCAATCAGCCCCAGCATTTT. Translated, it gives CASSLSPVNQPQHF.

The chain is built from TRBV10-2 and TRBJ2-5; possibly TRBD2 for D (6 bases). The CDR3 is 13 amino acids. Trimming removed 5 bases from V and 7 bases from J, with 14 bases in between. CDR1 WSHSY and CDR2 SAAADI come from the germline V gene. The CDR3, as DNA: TGCGCCAGCAGTACCCCTAGCGAGGGGACCCAGTACTTC. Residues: CASSTPSEGTQYF.

This CDR3 reads CASRWTSGTSGDTQYF. CDR3 in DNA: TGTGCCAGCAGATGGACTAGCGGGACCTCGGGGGATACGCAGTATTTT. The J gene is TRBJ2-3, the V gene TRBV2; TRBD2 agrees at 12 bases. V trimming: 6 bases; J trimming: 6 bases; junction bases outside the gene matches: 10. CDR3 length: 16 residues. Germline loops: CDR1 SNHLY, CDR2 FYNNEI.